This TCR beta chain was found in a study of T cell responses to AZD1222 COVID-19 vaccine. Study-level points and caveats: The study reported that nearly half of spike-specific TCRs target unmutated variant regions. Distributed over spike, vaccine-associated CD4 TCRs predominated at 160-218 and 743-854. The study sampled repertoires only after the peak T cell response.

Sequencing used immunoSEQ multiplex PCR; TCRdb keeps in-frame clones, though not all of them. The profile shows 15,000 to 20,000 clones, roughly 86% of them singletons. Remarks on this clone: Its antigen is not known.

This receptor was identified in an adult who received the AZD1222 COVID-19 vaccine. This sample comprised peripheral blood, obtained 28 days after the second AZD1222 dose.

For the CDR3, the DNA is TGTGCCAGCTCACCAGCGACGGGAACCTACGAGCAGTACTTC. Its translation: CASSPATGTYEQYF. The rearrangement links TRBV18 to TRBJ2-7, with TRBD2 as a possible D gene (5 bases). V was trimmed by 2 bases and J by 2 bases, leaving 10 bases between them. Germline V gene sequence: CDR1 KGHSH, CDR2 LQKENI. This CDR3 region has 14 residues.